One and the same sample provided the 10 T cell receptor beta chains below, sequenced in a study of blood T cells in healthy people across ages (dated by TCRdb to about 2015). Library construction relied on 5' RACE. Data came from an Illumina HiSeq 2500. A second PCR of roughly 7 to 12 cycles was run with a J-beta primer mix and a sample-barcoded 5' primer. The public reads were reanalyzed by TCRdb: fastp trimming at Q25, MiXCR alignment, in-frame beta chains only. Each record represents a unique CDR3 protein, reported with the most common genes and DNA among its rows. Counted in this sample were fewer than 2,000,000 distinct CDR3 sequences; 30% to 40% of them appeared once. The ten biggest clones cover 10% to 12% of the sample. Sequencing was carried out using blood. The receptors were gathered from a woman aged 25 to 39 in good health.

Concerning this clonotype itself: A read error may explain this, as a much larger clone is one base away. Here the CDR3 reads CASREDRGYEQYF. In DNA, the CDR3 is TGTGCCAGCAGGGAGGACAGGGGCTACGAGCAGTACTTC. The V and J genes are TRBV6-1 and TRBJ2-4; 9 positions agree with TRBD1. The J call could be wrong; TRBJ2-7 is a better fit for the DNA end. This CDR3 region has 13 residues. The germline gives CDR1 MNHNS, CDR2 SASEGT.

CDR3 region: CASSAGLAGWDEQYF. CDR3 nucleotide sequence: TGCGCCAGCAGCGCGGGACTAGCGGGGTGGGACGAGCAGTACTTC. The chain has TRBV5-1 and TRBJ2-4, with 13 bases that match TRBD2. The end of the DNA is better explained by TRBJ2-7, so the J call may be wrong. CDR3 length: 15 amino acids. The germline CDR1 and CDR2 sequences are SGHRS and YFSETQ.

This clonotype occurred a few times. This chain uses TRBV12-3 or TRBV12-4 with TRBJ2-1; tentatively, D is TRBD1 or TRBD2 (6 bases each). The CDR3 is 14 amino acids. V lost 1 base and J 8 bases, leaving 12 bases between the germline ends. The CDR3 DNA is TGTGCCAGCAGTTTAGGGGGGGACATCCATGAGCAGTTCTTC. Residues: CASSLGGDIHEQFF.

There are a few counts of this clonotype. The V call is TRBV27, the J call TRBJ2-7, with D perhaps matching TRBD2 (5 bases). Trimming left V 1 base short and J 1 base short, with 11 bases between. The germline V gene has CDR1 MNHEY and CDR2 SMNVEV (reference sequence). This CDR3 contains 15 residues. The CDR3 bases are TGTGCCAGCAGTTTATACAGCGGCCGTTCCTACGAGCAGTACTTC. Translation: CASSLYSGRSYEQYF.

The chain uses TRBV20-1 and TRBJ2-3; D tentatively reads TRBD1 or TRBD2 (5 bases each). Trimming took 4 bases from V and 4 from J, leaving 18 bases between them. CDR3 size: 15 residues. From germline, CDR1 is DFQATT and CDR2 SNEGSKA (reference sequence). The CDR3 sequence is CSATPPGRYSDTQYF. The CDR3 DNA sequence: TGCAGTGCTACACCTCCGGGACGTTACTCAGATACGCAGTATTTT.

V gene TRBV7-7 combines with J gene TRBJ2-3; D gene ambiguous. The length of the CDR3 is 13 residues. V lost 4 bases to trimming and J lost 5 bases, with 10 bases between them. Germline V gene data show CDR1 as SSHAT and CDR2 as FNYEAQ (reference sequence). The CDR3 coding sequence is TGTGCCAGCAGCTCAAGCAGATTAGATACGCAGTATTTT. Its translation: CASSSSRLDTQYF. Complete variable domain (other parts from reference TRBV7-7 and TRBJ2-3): GAGVSQSPRYKVTKRGQDVTLRCDPISSHATLYWYQQALGQGPEFLTYFNYEAQPDKSGLPSDRFSAERPEGSISTLTIQRTEQRDSAMYRCASSSSRLDTQYFGPGTRLTVL.

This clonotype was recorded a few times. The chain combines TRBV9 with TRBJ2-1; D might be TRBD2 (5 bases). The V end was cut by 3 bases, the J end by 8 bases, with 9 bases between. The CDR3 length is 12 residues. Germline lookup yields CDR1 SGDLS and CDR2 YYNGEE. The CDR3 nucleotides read TGTGCCAGCAGCGGCCCGGGATATGAGCAGTTCTTC. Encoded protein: CASSGPGYEQFF.

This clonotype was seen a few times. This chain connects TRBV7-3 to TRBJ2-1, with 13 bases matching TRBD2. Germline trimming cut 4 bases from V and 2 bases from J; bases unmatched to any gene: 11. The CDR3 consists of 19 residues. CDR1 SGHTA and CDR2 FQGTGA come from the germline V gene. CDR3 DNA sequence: TGTGCCAGCAGCTCTAGGACTAGCGGGAGAGAAGGCGCCTACAATGAGCAGTTCTTC. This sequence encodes CASSSRTSGREGAYNEQFF.

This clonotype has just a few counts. The CDR3 region is CASSSQTGWPYEQYF. In DNA form, the CDR3 reads TGTGCCAGCAGCTCACAGACAGGGTGGCCCTACGAGCAGTACTTC. The chain uses TRBV7-9 and TRBJ2-7, with 7 bases that match TRBD1. V lost 4 bases to trimming and J lost 2 bases; unmatched junction nucleotides: 8. The germline V gene has CDR1 SEHNR and CDR2 FQNEAQ (reference sequence). CDR3 size: 15 residues.

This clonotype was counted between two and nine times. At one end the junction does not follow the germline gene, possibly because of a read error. CDR3: CAGSLSATFTDEQYF. The DNA for the CDR3 is TGTGCCGGCAGTTTATCAGCCACCTTTACGGACGAGCAGTACTTC. The chain employs TRBV12-3 or TRBV12-4 and TRBJ2-5; D unresolved. The end of the DNA fits TRBJ2-7 better, so the J call may be wrong. This CDR3 is built from 15 residues.